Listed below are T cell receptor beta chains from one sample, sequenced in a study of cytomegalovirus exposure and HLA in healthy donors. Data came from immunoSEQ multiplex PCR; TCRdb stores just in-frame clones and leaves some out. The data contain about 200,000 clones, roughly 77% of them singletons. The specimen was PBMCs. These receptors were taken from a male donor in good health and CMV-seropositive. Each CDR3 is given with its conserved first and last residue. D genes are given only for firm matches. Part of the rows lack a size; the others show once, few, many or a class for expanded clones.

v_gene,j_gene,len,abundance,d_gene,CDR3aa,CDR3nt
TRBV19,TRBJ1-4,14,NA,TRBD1,CASSPGQRNEKLFF,TGTGCCAGTAGCCCGGGACAGCGTAATGAAAAACTGTTTTTT
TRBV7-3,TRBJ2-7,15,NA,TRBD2,CASSLSSGGSYEQYF,TGTGCCAGCAGCTTAAGCAGCGGGGGGTCCTACGAGCAGTACTTC
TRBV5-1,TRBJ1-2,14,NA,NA,CTSSLRSGRDGYTF,TGCACCAGCAGCTTGCGATCCGGGCGGGATGGCTACACCTTC
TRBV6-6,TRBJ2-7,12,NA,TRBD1,CASSRDRDEQYF,TGTGCCAGCAGCCGGGACAGGGACGAGCAGTACTTC
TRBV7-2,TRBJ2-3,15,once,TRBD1,CASSLGDRGRDTQYF,TGTGCCAGCAGCTTAGGGGACAGGGGGAGAGATACGCAGTATTTT
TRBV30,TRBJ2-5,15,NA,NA,CAWTPRRGGQETQYF,TGTGCCTGGACCCCGAGGAGGGGCGGGCAAGAGACCCAGTACTTC
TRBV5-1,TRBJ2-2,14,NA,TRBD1,CASSLRQGDGELFF,TGCGCCAGCAGCCTAAGACAGGGGGACGGGGAGCTGTTTTTT
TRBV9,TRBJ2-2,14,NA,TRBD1,CASSVGGTDGELFF,TGTGCCAGCAGCGTAGGGGGGACAGACGGGGAGCTGTTTTTT
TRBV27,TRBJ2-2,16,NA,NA,CASSLAGARNDGGLFF,TGTGCCAGCAGTTTGGCTGGGGCAAGGAATGACGGGGGGCTGTTTTTT
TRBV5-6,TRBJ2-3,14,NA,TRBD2,CASSFSGSGDTQYF,TGTGCCAGCAGCTTTAGCGGGAGTGGAGATACGCAGTATTTT
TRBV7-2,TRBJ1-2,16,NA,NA,CASSLAQRTPNYGYTF,TGTGCCAGCAGCTTAGCTCAACGGACTCCTAACTATGGCTACACCTTC
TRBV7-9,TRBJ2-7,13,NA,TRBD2,CASSVLAGGEQYF,TGTGCCAGCAGCGTACTAGCGGGTGGCGAGCAGTACTTC
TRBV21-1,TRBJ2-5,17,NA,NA,CASSKRGTGPPQETQYF,TGTGCCAGCAGCAAACGTGGGACAGGCCCTCCCCAAGAGACCCAGTACTTC
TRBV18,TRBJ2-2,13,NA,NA,CASSPSSTGELFF,TGTGCCAGCTCACCTTCGAGCACCGGGGAGCTGTTTTTT
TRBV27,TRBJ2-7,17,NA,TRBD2,CASSLIRPGGLAYEQYF,TGTGCCAGCAGTTTAATTCGACCTGGAGGACTAGCCTACGAGCAGTACTTC
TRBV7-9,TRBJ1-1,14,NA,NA,CASSSEGPYTEAFF,TGTGCCAGCAGCTCGGAGGGGCCGTACACTGAAGCTTTCTTT
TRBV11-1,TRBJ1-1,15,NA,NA,CASSLLRAGPTEAFF,TGTGCCAGCAGCTTACTTCGTGCGGGGCCTACTGAAGCTTTCTTT
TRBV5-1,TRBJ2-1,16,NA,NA,CASSLAASSSYNEQFF,TGCGCCAGCAGCTTGGCTGCCTCCAGCTCCTACAATGAGCAGTTCTTC
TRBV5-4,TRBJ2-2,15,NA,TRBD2,CASSRGLANTGELFF,TGTGCCAGCAGCCGGGGACTAGCGAACACCGGGGAGCTGTTTTTT
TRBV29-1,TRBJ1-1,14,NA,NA,CSVRQAFLNTEAFF,TGCAGCGTGAGACAGGCGTTTTTGAACACTGAAGCTTTCTTT
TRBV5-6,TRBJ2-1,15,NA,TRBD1,CASSLDRGGTGEQFF,TGTGCCAGCAGCTTAGACAGGGGGGGCACCGGTGAGCAGTTCTTC
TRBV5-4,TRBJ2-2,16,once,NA,CASSSGTRYRTGELFF,TGTGCCAGCAGCTCTGGAACTAGGTATCGCACCGGGGAGCTGTTTTTT
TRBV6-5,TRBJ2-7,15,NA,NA,CASSYSGESSYEQYF,TGTGCCAGCAGTTACTCTGGGGAGAGCTCCTACGAGCAGTACTTC
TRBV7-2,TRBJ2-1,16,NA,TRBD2,CASSFGTSGISNEQFF,TGTGCCAGCAGCTTCGGGACTAGCGGGATATCGAATGAGCAGTTCTTC
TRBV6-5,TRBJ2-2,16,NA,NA,CASSFLSYVGTGELFF,TGTGCCAGCAGTTTTTTATCGTACGTCGGCACCGGGGAGCTGTTTTTT
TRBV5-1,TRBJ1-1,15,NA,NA,CASSPTPGLNTEAFF,TGCGCCAGCAGCCCTACCCCGGGGTTGAACACTGAAGCTTTCTTT
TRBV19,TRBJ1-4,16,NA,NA,CASSIADMNPYEKLFF,TGTGCCAGTAGTATAGCCGACATGAACCCGTATGAAAAACTGTTTTTT
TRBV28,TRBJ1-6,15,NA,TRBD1,CASRPPTGSHSPLHF,TGTGCCAGCAGACCCCCGACAGGGTCTCATTCACCCCTCCACTTT
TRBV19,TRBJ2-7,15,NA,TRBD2,CASSPLRTSRLEQYF,TGTGCCAGTAGTCCACTCCGGACTAGCCGGCTCGAGCAGTACTTC
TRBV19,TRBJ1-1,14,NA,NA,CASTDGRGNTEAFF,TGTGCCAGTACCGACGGTAGGGGGAACACTGAAGCTTTCTTT
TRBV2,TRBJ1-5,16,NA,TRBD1,CASSSRTGAFTQPQHF,TGTGCCAGCAGTAGCAGGACAGGCGCCTTCACTCAGCCCCAGCATTTT
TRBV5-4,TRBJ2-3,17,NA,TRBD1,CASSLGGTGPGQDTQYF,TGTGCCAGCAGCTTGGGCGGGACAGGCCCTGGGCAGGATACGCAGTATTTT
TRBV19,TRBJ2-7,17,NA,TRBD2,CASSLGVAGPSPYEQYF,TGTGCCAGTAGTCTCGGGGTAGCGGGCCCGTCCCCCTACGAGCAGTACTTC
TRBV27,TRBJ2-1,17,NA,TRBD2,CASSGTSGSLFYNEQFF,TGTGCCAGCAGCGGAACTAGCGGGAGCTTGTTCTACAATGAGCAGTTCTTC
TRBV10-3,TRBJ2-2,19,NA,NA,CAIKSVKSGPNTHTGELFF,TGTGCCATCAAATCCGTGAAGTCAGGCCCCAATACCCACACCGGGGAGCTGTTTTTT
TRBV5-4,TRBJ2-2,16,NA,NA,CASSYPLAGSNGELFF,TGTGCCAGCAGTTATCCCCTGGCGGGTTCGAACGGGGAGCTGTTTTTT
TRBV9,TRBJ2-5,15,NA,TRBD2,CASSAGGRGAETQYF,TGTGCCAGCAGCGCGGGCGGGAGGGGGGCAGAGACCCAGTACTTC
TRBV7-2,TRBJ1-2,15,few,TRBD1,CASSLATGGSYGYTF,TGTGCCAGCAGCTTAGCGACAGGGGGCAGTTATGGCTACACCTTC
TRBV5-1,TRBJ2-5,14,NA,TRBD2,CASASGGPQETQYF,TGCGCCAGTGCTAGCGGGGGACCACAAGAGACCCAGTACTTC
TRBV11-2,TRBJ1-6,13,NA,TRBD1,CASSSGTAYTLHF,TGTGCCAGCAGCTCCGGGACAGCTTATACCCTCCACTTT
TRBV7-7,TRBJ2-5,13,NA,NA,CASSTDRQETQYF,TGTGCTAGCAGCACGGACAGACAAGAGACCCAGTACTTC
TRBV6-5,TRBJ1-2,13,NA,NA,CATWLEGIHGYTF,TGTGCCACCTGGTTGGAGGGGATCCATGGCTACACCTTC
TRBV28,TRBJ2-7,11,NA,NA,CASSIGGEQYF,TGTGCCAGCAGTATAGGGGGCGAGCAGTACTTC
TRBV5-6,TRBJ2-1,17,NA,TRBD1,CASSFLRDSEYYNEQFF,TGTGCCAGCAGCTTTCTCCGGGACAGTGAATACTACAATGAGCAGTTCTTC
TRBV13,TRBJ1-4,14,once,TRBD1,CASSGYRGPSKLFF,TGTGCCAGCAGCGGTTACAGGGGGCCCTCAAAACTGTTTTTT
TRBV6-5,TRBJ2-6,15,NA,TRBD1,CASRLQGAGANVLTF,TGTGCCAGCAGACTACAGGGGGCTGGGGCCAACGTCCTGACTTTC
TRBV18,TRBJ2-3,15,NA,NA,CASSPLLRGTDTQYF,TGTGCCAGCTCACCATTGCTCAGGGGCACAGATACGCAGTATTTT
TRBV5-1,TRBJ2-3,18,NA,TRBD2,CASSLPTSGGLSTDTQYF,TGCGCCAGCAGCTTGCCAACTAGCGGGGGGCTTAGCACAGATACGCAGTATTTT
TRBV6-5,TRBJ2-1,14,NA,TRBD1,CASSDGTGHNEQFF,TGTGCCAGCAGTGACGGGACAGGGCACAATGAGCAGTTCTTC